The 7 T cell receptor beta chains below all came from one sample that was sequenced in a study of cytomegalovirus exposure and HLA in healthy donors. Measured with immunoSEQ multiplex PCR; TCRdb has only the in-frame clones, and not every one. The profile shows under 150,000 clones, 80% to 90% of them singletons. Sequencing was performed on PBMCs. The receptor source for this set is a woman aged 18-30 years in good health and CMV-seronegative.

The chain is built from TRBV20-1 and TRBJ2-1; D unclear. The CDR3 runs to 11 residues. The V and J ends lost 5 bases and 1 base respectively, with 3 bases between them. Germline CDR1 reads DFQATT; CDR2 reads SNEGSKA (reference sequence). Written as DNA, the CDR3 is TGCAGTGCTCTTTCCTACAATGAGCAGTTCTTC. It yields the protein CSALSYNEQFF.

The V and J genes are TRBV28 and TRBJ1-4; a possible D gene is TRBD1 (5 bases). The CDR3 spans 15 residues. Germline loops: CDR1 MDHEN, CDR2 SYDVKM. With 2 bases removed from V and 0 bases from J, the gap between germline ends came to 7 bases. The chain's CDR3 is CASSLVGATNEKLFF. CDR3 bases: TGTGCCAGCAGTTTAGTAGGGGCAACTAATGAAAAACTGTTTTTT.

The chain combines TRBV7-7 with TRBJ1-4; TRBD1 matches 7 bases. CDR3 length: 16 amino acids. Germline CDR1 and CDR2: SSHAT and FNYEAQ (reference sequence). In nucleotides, the CDR3 is TGTGTAAGCAGGGACAGTCTCCCCGCAACTAATGAAAAACTGTTTTTT. Translating it yields CVSRDSLPATNEKLFF.

The chain carries TRBV27 and TRBJ1-5, with D possibly matching TRBD1 (5 bases). Trimming stripped 3 bases from V and 1 base from J, with 10 bases between. The germline V gene has CDR1 MNHEY and CDR2 SMNVEV (reference sequence). There are 15 residues in the CDR3. Here the CDR3 reads CASSLEGRSNQPQHF. As DNA, the CDR3 is TGTGCCAGCAGTTTGGAGGGGAGGAGCAATCAGCCCCAGCATTTT.

This chain joins TRBV6-5 and TRBJ2-2, with 10 bases aligning to TRBD2. The CDR3 totals 16 residues. Germline lookup yields CDR1 MNHEY and CDR2 SVGAGI. J lost 6 bases, V lost 1 base, and 5 bases had no gene match. For the CDR3, the DNA is TGTGCCAGCAGTTACTACAGGACTAGCGGCCCCGGGGAGCTGTTTTTT. Translated, it gives CASSYYRTSGPGELFF.

The V call is TRBV27, the J call TRBJ2-7; the D gene is possibly TRBD2 (6 bases). The CDR3 spans 14 residues. Trimming pared 0 bases from V and 7 bases from J, leaving 13 bases between. Germline V gives CDR1 MNHEY, CDR2 SMNVEV (reference sequence). CDR3 coding DNA: TGTGCCAGCAGTTTATCGTCGGGAGCAAGAGAGCAGTACTTC. This gives the protein CASSLSSGAREQYF.

The J gene is TRBJ2-5, the V gene TRBV6-5; 10 bases are a match to TRBD2. Germline CDR1 is MNHEY and CDR2 is SVGAGI. The ends lost 4 bases at V and 5 bases at J; junction bases unmatched: 7. This CDR3 is built from 15 residues. The CDR3 DNA sequence: TGTGCCAGCAGTTCCGGAGCGGGGGGGATGGAGACCCAGTACTTC. This codes for CASSSGAGGMETQYF.